The rows below give T cell receptor beta chains drawn from one sample of a study of T cell changes during pregnancy in multiple sclerosis. Profiled with immunoSEQ multiplex PCR; TCRdb holds only in-frame clones, not every one. The sample includes 30,000 to 45,000 clones, approximately 92% of them seen just once. Sequencing was done on a sample of PBMCs (not recorded whether the cells were cultured). The receptors were sampled from a female donor with multiple sclerosis, enrolled in a pregnancy study. The CDR3 runs from the conserved cysteine through the conserved F or W. The order of the fields is J gene, clone size, D gene, V gene, CDR3 protein, CDR3 DNA. D genes are given only for firm matches. Clone size is shown for a subset of rows, as once, few, many or a class of expanded clone.

J gene: TRBJ2-7; clone size: -; D gene: -; V gene: TRBV29-1; CDR3 protein: CSVEVPPQGPEQYF; CDR3 DNA: TGCAGCGTTGAGGTGCCCCCACAGGGACCCGAGCAGTACTTC
J gene: TRBJ2-3; clone size: -; D gene: TRBD2; V gene: TRBV19; CDR3 protein: CASSIVGGAIDTQYF; CDR3 DNA: TGTGCCAGTAGTATAGTCGGGGGGGCTATAGATACGCAGTATTTT
J gene: TRBJ2-7; clone size: -; D gene: -; V gene: TRBV11-1; CDR3 protein: CASSLDGQFYEQYF; CDR3 DNA: TGTGCCAGCAGCTTAGACGGTCAGTTCTACGAGCAGTACTTC
J gene: TRBJ2-1; clone size: -; D gene: -; V gene: TRBV11-2; CDR3 protein: CASSSRPDGINNEQFF; CDR3 DNA: TGTGCCAGCAGCTCCCGACCGGACGGAATAAACAATGAGCAGTTCTTC
J gene: TRBJ2-7; clone size: -; D gene: -; V gene: TRBV7-7; CDR3 protein: CASSLREGHYEQYF; CDR3 DNA: TGTGCCAGCAGCCTTCGGGAAGGACACTACGAGCAGTACTTC
J gene: TRBJ1-1; clone size: -; D gene: -; V gene: TRBV2; CDR3 protein: CASSEARQSSEAFF; CDR3 DNA: TGTGCCAGCAGTGAAGCGAGACAGTCTAGTGAAGCTTTCTTT
J gene: TRBJ1-2; clone size: -; D gene: -; V gene: TRBV23-1; CDR3 protein: CASSQFFRVCGYTF; CDR3 DNA: TGCGCCAGCAGTCAATTCTTCAGGGTGTGCGGCTACACCTTC
J gene: TRBJ2-1; clone size: -; D gene: -; V gene: TRBV14; CDR3 protein: CASSRGVHPIYNEQFF; CDR3 DNA: TGTGCCAGCTCGCGGGGCGTGCACCCCATCTACAATGAGCAGTTCTTC
J gene: TRBJ2-5; clone size: once; D gene: TRBD2; V gene: TRBV5-1; CDR3 protein: CASSFTSGSQETQYF; CDR3 DNA: TGCGCCAGCAGCTTTACTAGCGGGAGTCAAGAGACCCAGTACTTC
J gene: TRBJ2-5; clone size: few; D gene: TRBD2; V gene: TRBV5-1; CDR3 protein: CASSVTSGRSRETQYF; CDR3 DNA: TGCGCCAGCAGCGTGACTAGCGGACGGAGTAGGGAGACCCAGTACTTC
J gene: TRBJ1-1; clone size: -; D gene: -; V gene: TRBV6-6; CDR3 protein: CASTSLQSWFTEAFF; CDR3 DNA: TGTGCCAGCACCTCTTTGCAGTCTTGGTTCACTGAAGCTTTCTTT
J gene: TRBJ1-2; clone size: -; D gene: -; V gene: TRBV30; CDR3 protein: CAWSVLGGANTF; CDR3 DNA: TGTGCCTGGAGTGTACTCGGGGGCGCGAACACCTTC
J gene: TRBJ1-1; clone size: -; D gene: -; V gene: TRBV4-1; CDR3 protein: CASSQVTRGFLGNTEAFF; CDR3 DNA: TGCGCCAGCAGCCAAGTAACGCGCGGGTTCCTGGGCAACACTGAAGCTTTCTTT
J gene: TRBJ2-1; clone size: -; D gene: TRBD2; V gene: TRBV29-1; CDR3 protein: CSVTSGSGGEQFF; CDR3 DNA: TGCAGCGTGACTAGCGGGAGTGGTGGTGAGCAGTTCTTC
J gene: TRBJ1-2; clone size: -; D gene: -; V gene: TRBV19; CDR3 protein: CASSGRQRDDYTF; CDR3 DNA: TGTGCCAGTAGTGGTAGGCAACGTGATGACTACACCTTC
J gene: TRBJ1-2; clone size: few; D gene: -; V gene: TRBV7-9; CDR3 protein: CASSLEQGYGYTF; CDR3 DNA: TGTGCCAGCAGCTTAGAACAGGGTTATGGCTACACCTTC
J gene: TRBJ1-1; clone size: -; D gene: -; V gene: TRBV5-1; CDR3 protein: CASSFIQGGPNTEAFF; CDR3 DNA: TGCGCCAGCAGCTTTATTCAGGGTGGACCGAACACTGAAGCTTTCTTT
J gene: TRBJ2-2; clone size: -; D gene: TRBD1; V gene: TRBV28; CDR3 protein: CASSRQGAPGELFF; CDR3 DNA: TGTGCCAGCAGCCGACAGGGGGCTCCCGGGGAGCTGTTTTTT
J gene: TRBJ1-1; clone size: medium-sized; D gene: -; V gene: TRBV28; CDR3 protein: CASSLRSWGMDTEAFF; CDR3 DNA: TGTGCCAGCAGTTTAAGGTCGTGGGGGATGGACACTGAAGCTTTCTTT
J gene: TRBJ1-5; clone size: -; D gene: -; V gene: TRBV10-3; CDR3 protein: CAIGEAGQPQHF; CDR3 DNA: TGTGCCATCGGGGAGGCGGGTCAGCCCCAGCATTTT
J gene: TRBJ2-7; clone size: -; D gene: -; V gene: TRBV2; CDR3 protein: CASSEAFEQYF; CDR3 DNA: TGTGCCAGCAGTGAAGCCTTCGAGCAGTACTTC
J gene: TRBJ2-5; clone size: -; D gene: -; V gene: TRBV5-1; CDR3 protein: CASSSTTQETQYF; CDR3 DNA: TGCGCCAGCAGCTCGACTACACAAGAGACCCAGTACTTC
J gene: TRBJ2-4; clone size: -; D gene: -; V gene: TRBV9; CDR3 protein: CASSVDGPPDIQYF; CDR3 DNA: TGTGCCAGCAGCGTAGATGGTCCCCCTGACATTCAGTACTTC
J gene: TRBJ2-7; clone size: -; D gene: -; V gene: TRBV5-1; CDR3 protein: CASSFGKLTEQYF; CDR3 DNA: TGCGCCAGCAGCTTCGGCAAGCTTACCGAGCAGTACTTC
J gene: TRBJ2-5; clone size: -; D gene: TRBD2; V gene: TRBV10-1; CDR3 protein: CASSGRTSGVETQYF; CDR3 DNA: TGCGCCAGCAGCGGGCGGACTAGCGGGGTGGAGACCCAGTACTTC
J gene: TRBJ1-1; clone size: -; D gene: -; V gene: TRBV11-2; CDR3 protein: CASSLDFSGRRTGEAFF; CDR3 DNA: TGTGCCAGCAGCTTAGATTTTTCGGGACGGCGAACAGGTGAAGCTTTCTTT
J gene: TRBJ2-7; clone size: -; D gene: -; V gene: TRBV18; CDR3 protein: CASSLGRLTYEQYF; CDR3 DNA: TGTGCCAGCTCGCTAGGACGGCTCACCTACGAGCAGTACTTC
J gene: TRBJ2-5; clone size: -; D gene: TRBD2; V gene: TRBV29-1; CDR3 protein: CSVGPFTSAQETQYF; CDR3 DNA: TGCAGCGTAGGGCCCTTTACTAGCGCCCAAGAGACCCAGTACTTC
J gene: TRBJ2-5; clone size: -; D gene: -; V gene: TRBV6-5; CDR3 protein: CASSPYGTSETQYF; CDR3 DNA: TGTGCCAGCAGTCCCTATGGCACCTCGGAGACCCAGTACTTC
J gene: TRBJ2-7; clone size: -; D gene: TRBD2; V gene: TRBV4-2; CDR3 protein: CASSQVHHSGRAIEQYF; CDR3 DNA: TGTGCCAGCAGCCAAGTACACCATAGCGGGAGGGCCATCGAGCAGTACTTC
J gene: TRBJ2-4; clone size: -; D gene: TRBD1; V gene: TRBV18; CDR3 protein: CASSPSGGLAKNIQYF; CDR3 DNA: TGTGCCAGCTCACCCTCAGGGGGTCTGGCCAAAAACATTCAGTACTTC
J gene: TRBJ1-1; clone size: few; D gene: -; V gene: TRBV29-1; CDR3 protein: CSVEKQGGNTEAFF; CDR3 DNA: TGCAGCGTTGAAAAACAGGGAGGAAACACTGAAGCTTTCTTT
J gene: TRBJ2-7; clone size: -; D gene: TRBD2; V gene: TRBV28; CDR3 protein: CASSSGTSGVVEQYF; CDR3 DNA: TGTGCCAGCAGTTCCGGGACTAGCGGGGTAGTCGAGCAGTACTTC
J gene: TRBJ1-4; clone size: -; D gene: TRBD1; V gene: TRBV28; CDR3 protein: CASSSPGQKNEKLFF; CDR3 DNA: TGTGCCAGCAGTTCTCCGGGACAGAAGAATGAAAAACTGTTTTTT
J gene: TRBJ2-2; clone size: few; D gene: -; V gene: TRBV5-4; CDR3 protein: CASSLFGARNTGELFF; CDR3 DNA: TGTGCCAGCAGCTTGTTCGGGGCTCGCAACACCGGGGAGCTGTTTTTT
J gene: TRBJ2-7; clone size: -; D gene: -; V gene: TRBV9; CDR3 protein: CASSVGGAGFYEQYF; CDR3 DNA: TGTGCCAGCAGCGTAGGAGGGGCGGGGTTCTACGAGCAGTACTTC
J gene: TRBJ2-1; clone size: -; D gene: -; V gene: TRBV27; CDR3 protein: CASSSAGRTYNEQFF; CDR3 DNA: TGTGCCAGCAGTTCCGCCGGGAGAACTTACAATGAGCAGTTCTTC
J gene: TRBJ1-5; clone size: -; D gene: TRBD1; V gene: TRBV6-5; CDR3 protein: CASSPETGLQPQHF; CDR3 DNA: TGTGCCAGCAGCCCCGAGACAGGGCTTCAGCCCCAGCATTTT
J gene: TRBJ2-3; clone size: -; D gene: TRBD2; V gene: TRBV19; CDR3 protein: CASSRLAGLRTDTQYF; CDR3 DNA: TGTGCCAGTAGCAGACTAGCGGGACTGCGCACAGATACGCAGTATTTT
J gene: TRBJ1-3; clone size: -; D gene: -; V gene: TRBV18; CDR3 protein: CASSPVIDGSSGNTIYF; CDR3 DNA: TGTGCCAGCTCACCGGTTATCGACGGGAGCTCTGGAAACACCATATATTTT
J gene: TRBJ1-1; clone size: -; D gene: -; V gene: TRBV7-9; CDR3 protein: CASSLSKGSTEAFF; CDR3 DNA: TGTGCCAGCAGCTTATCCAAAGGGAGCACTGAAGCTTTCTTT
J gene: TRBJ2-2; clone size: -; D gene: TRBD1; V gene: TRBV28; CDR3 protein: CASSLLRGQGTGELFF; CDR3 DNA: TGTGCCAGCAGTTTACTCAGGGGGCAGGGGACCGGGGAGCTGTTTTTT
J gene: TRBJ1-5; clone size: -; D gene: -; V gene: TRBV5-5; CDR3 protein: CASSLDSLNQPQHF; CDR3 DNA: TGTGCCAGCAGCTTAGACAGCTTAAATCAGCCCCAGCATTTT
J gene: TRBJ1-4; clone size: -; D gene: TRBD1; V gene: TRBV19; CDR3 protein: CASSTGQGREKLFF; CDR3 DNA: TGTGCCAGTAGTACGGGACAGGGCCGAGAAAAACTGTTTTTT
J gene: TRBJ1-2; clone size: -; D gene: -; V gene: TRBV5-8; CDR3 protein: CASSLYEGSYGYTF; CDR3 DNA: TGTGCCAGCAGCTTGTATGAGGGGAGCTATGGCTACACCTTC
J gene: TRBJ2-7; clone size: -; D gene: -; V gene: TRBV28; CDR3 protein: CASSSAQVTYEQYF; CDR3 DNA: TGTGCCAGCAGTTCAGCGCAAGTAACCTACGAGCAGTACTTC
J gene: TRBJ2-7; clone size: -; D gene: TRBD2; V gene: TRBV27; CDR3 protein: CASSPPGTSGGTYEQYF; CDR3 DNA: TGTGCCAGCAGTCCACCTGGGACTAGCGGAGGGACCTACGAGCAGTACTTC
J gene: TRBJ1-1; clone size: -; D gene: -; V gene: TRBV18; CDR3 protein: CASSPRDPSLGTEAFF; CDR3 DNA: TGTGCCAGCTCACCACGGGACCCTTCCCTCGGGACTGAAGCTTTCTTT
J gene: TRBJ2-2; clone size: once; D gene: TRBD1; V gene: TRBV6-1; CDR3 protein: CATYRGRAGELFF; CDR3 DNA: TGTGCCACCTACAGGGGCAGGGCCGGGGAGCTGTTTTTT
J gene: TRBJ2-5; clone size: -; D gene: -; V gene: TRBV18; CDR3 protein: CASSPQETQYF; CDR3 DNA: TGTGCCAGCTCACCCCAAGAGACCCAGTACTTC
J gene: TRBJ1-5; clone size: -; D gene: -; V gene: TRBV19; CDR3 protein: CASSIRLRDTLAYSNQPQHF; CDR3 DNA: TGTGCCAGTAGTATACGGCTCCGGGACACCCTCGCCTATAGCAATCAGCCCCAGCATTTT
J gene: TRBJ2-7; clone size: -; D gene: -; V gene: TRBV2; CDR3 protein: CASSARPQVGYEQYF; CDR3 DNA: TGTGCCAGCAGTGCTAGGCCACAAGTGGGTTACGAGCAGTACTTC
J gene: TRBJ2-1; clone size: -; D gene: TRBD2; V gene: TRBV4-2; CDR3 protein: CASSQLGLAVYNEQFF; CDR3 DNA: TGTGCCAGCAGCCAACTAGGACTAGCGGTTTACAATGAGCAGTTCTTC
J gene: TRBJ2-2; clone size: -; D gene: -; V gene: TRBV27; CDR3 protein: CASSLSPGELFF; CDR3 DNA: TGTGCCAGCAGTTTAAGTCCCGGGGAGCTGTTTTTT
J gene: TRBJ2-7; clone size: -; D gene: -; V gene: TRBV7-9; CDR3 protein: CALMGWASYEQYF; CDR3 DNA: TGTGCCCTCATGGGATGGGCTTCCTACGAGCAGTACTTC
J gene: TRBJ1-2; clone size: -; D gene: TRBD1; V gene: TRBV19; CDR3 protein: CASSIWNRGDYGYTF; CDR3 DNA: TGTGCCAGTAGTATATGGAACAGGGGAGACTATGGCTACACCTTC
J gene: TRBJ2-5; clone size: -; D gene: -; V gene: TRBV5-1; CDR3 protein: CASSLVGGTQYF; CDR3 DNA: TGCGCCAGCAGCTTGGTAGGGGGTACCCAGTACTTC
J gene: TRBJ1-1; clone size: -; D gene: TRBD1; V gene: TRBV2; CDR3 protein: CASSDGTANTEAFF; CDR3 DNA: TGTGCCAGCAGTGATGGGACAGCGAACACTGAAGCTTTCTTT
J gene: TRBJ2-2; clone size: -; D gene: -; V gene: TRBV18; CDR3 protein: CASSPDGRSGTGELFF; CDR3 DNA: TGTGCCAGCTCACCAGACGGGCGATCGGGAACCGGGGAGCTGTTTTTT